Sequencing of this TCR beta chain was carried out in a study of OX40 agonist ivuxolimab in advanced cancers. Study-level background: Ivuxolimab is an agonistic anti-OX40 (CD134) antibody, and patients were treated with it. Ivuxolimab was administered intravenously to patients at 0.01 to 10 mg/kg every 2 weeks.

The germline gives CDR1 SGHTA, CDR2 FQGNSA. The CDR3 spans 15 residues. The V segment lost 2 bases and the J segment 5 bases; nucleotides outside the gene matches: 4. Patients were excluded for autoimmune disease history or systemic immunosuppression. Remarks on this clone: What it recognizes is unknown.

Study-wide points: By week 6 at 0.1 to 3.0 mg/kg, blood CD4+ and CD8+ T cells had expanded clonally.

Measured with immunoSEQ multiplex PCR; TCRdb has only the in-frame clones, and not every one. Of 74,000 or so clones in the sample, roughly 93% were seen once. Sequenced here: CD4+ or CD8+ T cells sorted from blood, sampled in a trial of the OX40 agonist ivuxolimab. The clonotype comes from an adult with an advanced solid tumor such as melanoma, head and neck, liver or kidney cancer. The J gene is TRBJ1-5, the V gene TRBV7-2; 9 bases match TRBD1. CDR3 DNA: TGTGCCAGCAGCTTACAGGACAGGGGTGATCAGCCCCAGCATTTT. It yields the protein CASSLQDRGDQPQHF.